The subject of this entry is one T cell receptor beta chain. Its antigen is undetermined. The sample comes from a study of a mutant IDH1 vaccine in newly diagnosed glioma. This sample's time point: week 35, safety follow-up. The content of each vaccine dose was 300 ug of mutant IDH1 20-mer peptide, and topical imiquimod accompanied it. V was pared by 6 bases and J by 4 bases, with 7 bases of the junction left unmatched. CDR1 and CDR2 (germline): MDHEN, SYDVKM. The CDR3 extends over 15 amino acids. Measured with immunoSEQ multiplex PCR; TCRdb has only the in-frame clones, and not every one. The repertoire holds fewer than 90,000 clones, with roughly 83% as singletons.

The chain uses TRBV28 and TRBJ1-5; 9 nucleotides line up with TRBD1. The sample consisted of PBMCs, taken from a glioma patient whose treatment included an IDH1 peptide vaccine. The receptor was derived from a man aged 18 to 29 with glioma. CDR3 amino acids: CASRSLGTGNQPQHF. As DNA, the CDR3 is TGTGCCAGCAGGAGCCTTGGGACAGGGAATCAGCCCCAGCATTTT. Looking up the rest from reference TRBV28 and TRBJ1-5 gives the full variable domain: DVKVTQSSRYLVKRTGEKVFLECVQDMDHENMFWYRQDPGLGLRLIYFSYDVKMKEKGDIPEGYSVSREKKERFSLILESASTNQTSMYLCASRSLGTGNQPQHFGDGTRLSIL.